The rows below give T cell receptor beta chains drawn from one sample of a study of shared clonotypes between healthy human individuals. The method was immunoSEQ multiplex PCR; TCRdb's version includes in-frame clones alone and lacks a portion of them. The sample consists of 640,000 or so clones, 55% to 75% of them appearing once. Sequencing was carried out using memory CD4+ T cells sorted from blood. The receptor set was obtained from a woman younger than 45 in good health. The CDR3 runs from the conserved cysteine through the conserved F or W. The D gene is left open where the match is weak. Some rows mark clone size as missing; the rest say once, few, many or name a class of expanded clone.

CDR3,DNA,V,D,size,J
CASRRAGTKETQYF,TGTGCCAGCAGAAGGGCAGGGACGAAAGAGACCCAGTACTTC,TRBV11-2,NA,NA,TRBJ2-5
CASRGLRAATNEKLFF,TGTGCCAGCAGGGGGTTGAGGGCGGCAACTAATGAAAAACTGTTTTTT,TRBV2,NA,NA,TRBJ1-4
CASGSGGTGGEQYF,TGTGCCAGCGGGTCAGGGGGGACTGGAGGGGAGCAGTACTTC,TRBV6-6,NA,once,TRBJ2-7
CASSVEYSGAYGYTF,TGTGCCAGCAGCGTAGAGTATTCGGGGGCCTATGGCTACACCTTC,TRBV9,NA,NA,TRBJ1-2
CASSPRTSSYNEQFF,TGTGCCAGCAGCCCGCGGACGAGCTCCTACAATGAGCAGTTCTTC,TRBV2,NA,NA,TRBJ2-1
CASSRWPGTNSYNEQFF,TGCGCCAGCAGCCGGTGGCCCGGGACTAACTCCTACAATGAGCAGTTCTTC,TRBV5-1,TRBD2,NA,TRBJ2-1
CASSKRGRIDEQFF,TGTGCCAGTAGTAAAAGGGGACGAATCGATGAGCAGTTCTTC,TRBV19,NA,NA,TRBJ2-1
CASSPDYLSYNEQFF,TGCGCCAGCAGCCCGGACTATCTTTCCTACAATGAGCAGTTCTTC,TRBV5-1,NA,NA,TRBJ2-1
CASGRVSYEQYF,TGTGCCAGCGGCAGGGTATCCTACGAGCAGTACTTC,TRBV14,NA,NA,TRBJ2-7
CASSLGEQLDGYTF,TGTGCCAGCAGCTTGGGGGAACAGTTGGATGGCTACACCTTC,TRBV5-4,NA,NA,TRBJ1-2
CASSLKREQPQHF,TGTGCCAGCAGCTTAAAGAGGGAGCAGCCCCAGCATTTT,TRBV7-2,NA,NA,TRBJ1-5
CASSGRMGKGRNTEAFF,TGCGCCAGCAGTGGAAGAATGGGCAAGGGTCGGAACACTGAAGCTTTCTTT,TRBV10-1,NA,NA,TRBJ1-1
CASSQSRDRGLTGELFF,TGCGCCAGCAGTCAATCGAGGGACAGGGGGTTGACCGGGGAGCTGTTTTTT,TRBV23-1,TRBD1,NA,TRBJ2-2
CASSLGTGTDTQYF,TGCGCCAGCAGCCTCGGGACAGGCACAGATACGCAGTATTTT,TRBV5-1,TRBD1,NA,TRBJ2-3
CASSLAGGRQPQHF,TGTGCCAGCAGCTTAGCGGGGGGCAGGCAGCCCCAGCATTTT,TRBV7-2,NA,few,TRBJ1-5
CASTLRQTKNTEAFF,TGTGCCAGCACCCTAAGACAGACTAAAAACACTGAAGCTTTCTTT,TRBV6-6,NA,NA,TRBJ1-1
CASSLDAGRPQHF,TGTGCCAGCAGCTTAGACGCGGGACGGCCCCAGCATTTT,TRBV7-9,NA,NA,TRBJ1-5
CASSPTTQTQASGQYF,TGTGCCAGCTCACCAACTACACAGACCCAGGCGTCTGGGCAGTACTTC,TRBV18,NA,NA,TRBJ2-7
CSVASGRDTQYF,TGCAGCGTAGCTAGCGGGAGGGATACGCAGTATTTT,TRBV29-1,TRBD2,NA,TRBJ2-3
CASSLQGINEKLFF,TGCGCCAGCAGCTTACAGGGGATCAATGAAAAACTGTTTTTT,TRBV5-1,TRBD1,NA,TRBJ1-4
CASSPPGPGRETQYF,TGTGCCAGCAGTCCACCCGGCCCCGGGCGGGAGACCCAGTACTTC,TRBV28,NA,NA,TRBJ2-5
CASSPQGGLPHTDTQYF,TGTGCCAGCTCTCCCCAAGGTGGCCTTCCCCACACAGATACGCAGTATTTT,TRBV18,NA,few,TRBJ2-3
CASSPGQGTAYGYTF,TGTGCCAGCTCACCAGGACAGGGGACTGCCTATGGCTACACCTTC,TRBV18,TRBD1,NA,TRBJ1-2
CASSLASSGPPDYNEQFF,TGTGCCAGCAGCTTAGCGAGTTCGGGGCCGCCCGATTACAATGAGCAGTTCTTC,TRBV7-8,NA,NA,TRBJ2-1
CASSEFRSGANVLTF,TGTGCCAGCAGTGAATTTCGCTCTGGGGCCAACGTCCTGACTTTC,TRBV2,NA,NA,TRBJ2-6
CASTGPRGKLFF,TGTGCCAGCACGGGTCCCCGGGGGAAACTGTTTTTT,TRBV2,NA,NA,TRBJ1-4
CASSVAWPGSTDTQYF,TGTGCCAGCAGCGTAGCTTGGCCAGGGAGCACAGATACGCAGTATTTT,TRBV9,NA,once,TRBJ2-3
CAISPGQGRRDGYTF,TGTGCCATCAGTCCGGGACAGGGAAGGCGGGATGGCTACACCTTC,TRBV10-3,TRBD1,NA,TRBJ1-2
CASSPQTRGRSNTIYF,TGTGCCAGCAGTCCCCAGACCCGGGGGCGCTCTAACACCATATATTTT,TRBV28,NA,NA,TRBJ1-3
CASRLAASSYNEQFF,TGCGCCAGTAGACTAGCGGCGAGCTCCTACAATGAGCAGTTCTTC,TRBV5-1,TRBD2,NA,TRBJ2-1
CASSWTGNGELFF,TGCGCCAGCAGCTGGACAGGGAACGGGGAGCTGTTTTTT,TRBV5-1,TRBD1,NA,TRBJ2-2
CASSLGARVWNYGYTF,TGTGCCAGCAGTTTAGGGGCCAGGGTCTGGAACTATGGCTACACCTTC,TRBV28,NA,NA,TRBJ1-2
CASSPSGTSYSTDTQYF,TGTGCCAGCAGCCCTAGCGGGACATCATACAGCACAGATACGCAGTATTTT,TRBV28,TRBD2,NA,TRBJ2-3
CASRGETYEQYF,TGTGCCAGCAGAGGGGAGACCTACGAGCAGTACTTC,TRBV28,NA,NA,TRBJ2-7
CASSIFGETGELFF,TGTGCCAGTAGTATATTCGGGGAGACCGGGGAGCTGTTTTTT,TRBV19,NA,NA,TRBJ2-2
CASGNRQTFSHF,TGTGCCAGCGGAAACAGGCAAACTTTTAGCCACTTC,TRBV2,NA,NA,TRBJ2-5
CASRGQGGPQPQHF,TGTGCCAGCAGGGGACAGGGTGGTCCTCAGCCCCAGCATTTT,TRBV6-1,TRBD1,many,TRBJ1-5
CASSSRDSQYEQYF,TGCGCCAGCAGCTCCCGGGACTCTCAATACGAGCAGTACTTC,TRBV5-1,NA,few,TRBJ2-7
CASSALGGGNGYTF,TGCGCCAGCAGCGCCCTAGGAGGGGGAAATGGCTACACCTTC,TRBV5-1,NA,NA,TRBJ1-2
CASTKQAGRGTGELFF,TGTGCCAGTACAAAGCAGGCGGGGCGAGGCACCGGGGAGCTGTTTTTT,TRBV19,NA,NA,TRBJ2-2
CASSPRGTGSDGYTF,TGTGCCAGCTCACCACGTGGGACAGGGAGTGATGGCTACACCTTC,TRBV18,TRBD1,NA,TRBJ1-2
CASSARLGLAGDLYEQYF,TGTGCCAGCAGTGCCCGACTGGGACTAGCGGGGGACTTATACGAGCAGTACTTC,TRBV6-1,TRBD2,NA,TRBJ2-7
CASSVGVSGYTGELFF,TGTGCCAGCAGCGTAGGGGTTAGCGGATACACCGGGGAGCTGTTTTTT,TRBV9,NA,few,TRBJ2-2
CASSGQGNTGELFF,TGTGCCAGCAGTGGACAGGGCAACACCGGGGAGCTGTTTTTT,TRBV2,TRBD1,few,TRBJ2-2
CASSSSGGATAYEQYF,TGTGCCAGCAGCTCCTCCGGGGGGGCTACCGCCTACGAGCAGTACTTC,TRBV4-2,TRBD2,NA,TRBJ2-7
CASSYSIRRSNQPQHF,TGTGCCAGCAGTTACTCTATTCGACGGAGCAATCAGCCCCAGCATTTT,TRBV6-7,NA,NA,TRBJ1-5
CASINRGRTEAFF,TGTGCCAGCATCAACAGGGGGCGCACTGAAGCTTTCTTT,TRBV6-5,TRBD1,NA,TRBJ1-1
CASRGLAVPYEQYF,TGTGCCAGTCGAGGACTAGCGGTACCCTACGAGCAGTACTTC,TRBV2,TRBD2,NA,TRBJ2-7
CASSSPEGHPKGFEYF,TGTGCCAGCAGCTCTCCCGAGGGACACCCCAAAGGGTTTGAGTACTTC,TRBV5-4,NA,NA,TRBJ2-4
CASSRSGSSYEQYF,TGTGCCAGCAGTCGGAGCGGGAGCTCCTACGAGCAGTACTTC,TRBV27,TRBD2,NA,TRBJ2-7
CASSLRDQHNYGYTF,TGTGCCAGCAGCTTAAGGGACCAACATAACTATGGCTACACCTTC,TRBV7-9,NA,NA,TRBJ1-2